The 23 T cell receptor beta chains listed next were all sequenced from one sample in a study of monozygotic twins with inflammatory bowel disease. TCRdb re-called the 5' RACE reads and catalogs CDR3 proteins one per entry, DNA excluded. Recorded for this sample: approximately 400,000 distinct CDR3 sequences. The material sequenced was blood. Every receptor here comes from a human donor with ulcerative colitis or Crohn's disease, or a healthy co-twin of an affected twin (not recorded which).

This CDR3 is CASSSISGARTGELFF. This chain joins TRBV5-1 and TRBJ2-2; checking the TCRdb D call of TRBD2 is not possible without DNA. The CDR3 covers 16 residues. Germline V gene lookup returns CDR1 SGHRS and CDR2 YFSETQ.

J is TRBJ1-6 and V is TRBV27; TCRdb's assignment of TRBD1 cannot be checked, as there is no DNA. The V gene's germline CDR1 is MNHEY and CDR2 SMNVEV (reference sequence). The CDR3 loop spans 14 amino acids. CDR3 region: CASTAGDMNSPLHF.

V is TRBV5-1 and J is TRBJ2-3; the D call from TCRdb, TRBD1, cannot be confirmed without DNA. The CDR3 has 15 amino acids. Germline V gives CDR1 SGHRS, CDR2 YFSETQ. CDR3 loop: CASSQGDNSADTQYF.

This chain uses TRBV6-2 or TRBV6-3 with TRBJ1-5; TCRdb designates TRBD1, a call that cannot be tested without DNA. There are 14 residues in the CDR3. Germline values: CDR1 MNHEY, CDR2 SVGEGT. Here the CDR3 reads CASSYDRGGQPQHF.

This rearrangement joins TRBV7-2 to TRBJ1-1. Looked up from germline, CDR1 is SGHTA and CDR2 is FQGNSA. CDR3 size: 12 residues. The CDR3 spells CASSLGQNEAFF.

The chain recombines TRBV7-2 with TRBJ1-5. The CDR3 covers 16 residues. Germline values: CDR1 SGHTA, CDR2 FQGNSA. The CDR3 reads CASSLNAGSSNQPQHF.

The chain recombines TRBV4-2 with TRBJ1-1. There are 12 residues in the CDR3. Germline loops: CDR1 LGHNA, CDR2 YNFKEQ. CDR3 amino acids: CASSQDRYDAFF.

This chain's CDR3 is CATSAGGGSNTEAFF. The V and J genes are TRBV24-1 and TRBJ1-1; TCRdb calls TRBD1, which cannot be checked without DNA. The CDR3 has 15 amino acids. Germline CDR1 KGHDR, CDR2 SFDVKD.

The J gene is TRBJ2-7, the V gene TRBV12-3 or TRBV12-4; absent DNA, TCRdb's TRBD1 call cannot be checked. This CDR3 comprises 14 residues. CDR3 residues: CASSRRDGAYEQYF.

The rearrangement links TRBV14 to TRBJ2-5. Germline assignment: CDR1 SGHDN and CDR2 FVKESK. This CDR3 region has 12 residues. CDR3 residues: CASSQFEETQYF.

The V gene is TRBV20-1, the J gene TRBJ1-2. The CDR3 covers 13 residues. Germline V gene sequence: CDR1 DFQATT, CDR2 SNEGSKA (reference sequence). CDR3: CSARPPRDEGYTF.

The chain couples TRBV7-2 to TRBJ2-7; lacking DNA, the TRBD2 call made by TCRdb goes unchecked. This CDR3 has 17 amino acids. From germline, CDR1 is SGHTA and CDR2 FQGNSA. CDR3 protein: CASSPPGLAGAIYEQYF.

The rearrangement uses TRBV5-1 and TRBJ2-2; TCRdb gives TRBD1 as the D gene, but with no DNA this cannot be confirmed. From germline, CDR1 is SGHRS and CDR2 YFSETQ. The CDR3 totals 16 residues. The CDR3 protein is CASSLLKGYSTGELFF.

The J gene is TRBJ2-5, the V gene TRBV20-1; without DNA, the TCRdb call of TRBD1 cannot be checked. This CDR3 contains 14 residues. Per germline, CDR1 DFQATT and CDR2 SNEGSKA (reference sequence). CDR3 protein: CSARDSQGAETQYF.

V and J are TRBV15 and TRBJ2-3; the TCRdb D gene call, TRBD1, has no DNA to confirm it. Germline V gives CDR1 LNHNV, CDR2 YYDKDF (reference sequence). CDR3 size: 17 residues. This CDR3 reads CATSRGSDRRSTDTQYF.

This chain connects TRBV30 to TRBJ1-3. Germline V lookup: CDR1 GTSNPN, CDR2 SVGIG (reference sequence). The CDR3 runs 13 residues. The CDR3: CAWSGGSGNTIYF.

CDR3 region: CASATAGGQETQYF. The genes are TRBV27 and TRBJ2-5; lacking DNA, the TRBD2 call made by TCRdb goes unchecked. Germline V gene data show CDR1 as MNHEY and CDR2 as SMNVEV (reference sequence). This CDR3 has 14 residues.

CDR3: CATSKGSRYGYTF. The chain couples TRBV24-1 to TRBJ1-2. The germline gives CDR1 KGHDR, CDR2 SFDVKD. The CDR3 totals 13 residues.

This sequence joins TRBV19 and TRBJ2-5; the D call of TRBD1 rests on TCRdb alone, since no DNA is present to check it. Germline V gene lookup returns CDR1 LNHDA and CDR2 SQIVND (reference sequence). The CDR3 length is 17 residues. This chain's CDR3 is CASSRTGRGDWQETQYF.

The chain employs TRBV4-3 and TRBJ1-4. Per the germline V gene, CDR1 is LGHNA and CDR2 is YSLEER. CDR3 length: 16 amino acids. The CDR3 sequence is CASSQEIFTRNEKLFF.

This chain links TRBV5-1 with TRBJ2-2; no DNA is available, so the TRBD2 call from TCRdb remains unchecked. The CDR3 has 17 residues. Germline CDR1 and CDR2: SGHRS and YFSETQ. CDR3 in amino acids: CASSLDAGEWGTGELFF.

CDR3 sequence: CASSLMGQGLNEQYF. V is TRBV7-3 and J is TRBJ2-7; there is no DNA to check the TCRdb D call of TRBD1. CDR3 length: 15 residues. Germline V gives CDR1 SGHTA, CDR2 FQGTGA.

V gene TRBV5-1 combines with J gene TRBJ2-2; TCRdb reports TRBD2, a call that lacks DNA to check it against. CDR3 size: 15 residues. Germline CDR1 and CDR2: SGHRS and YFSETQ. The CDR3 reads CASSPSLASTGELFF.